This T cell receptor (beta chain) came from a study of T cell responses to AZD1222 COVID-19 vaccine. Here immunoSEQ multiplex PCR was the method, and the copy in TCRdb shows in-frame clones only, minus some. The data contain 75,000 or so clones, less than 95% of them singletons. V lost 6 bases and J lost 3; bases outside the gene matches: 5. The germline gives CDR1 MNHEY, CDR2 SVGAGI. The CDR3 covers 14 residues. Study findings and constraints: Repertoires were collected only later (after the peak T cell response had occurred).

Concerning this clone: Its cognate antigen is unknown.

The V and J genes are TRBV6-5 and TRBJ2-7; TRBD1 agrees at 10 bases. This TCR was recovered from an adult who received the AZD1222 COVID-19 vaccine. The material was peripheral blood, obtained 28 days after the second AZD1222 dose. CDR3 coding DNA: TGTGCCAGCAGCGGGACAGGGGTTTACTACGAGCAGTACTTC. Protein: CASSGTGVYYEQYF.